This T cell receptor (beta chain) was identified in a study of early T cells in non-severe SARS-CoV-2 infection. Study-level information: Bulk RNA taken from unsorted whole blood was sequenced, leaving chains unpaired.

General study results and limits: Lookups in VDJdb leaned toward anti-spike CD8 responses and missed private and CD4 specificities.

Details on this clonotype: Its antigen is not known.

The CDR3 extends over 14 amino acids. Germline V gives CDR1 SGHDT, CDR2 YYEEEE. Trimming took off 4 bases at V and 4 bases at J, with 14 bases between the two ends. Molecules of cDNA were individually given unique molecular identifiers that were attached to them. TCRdb itself ran the 5' RACE reads through MiXCR, one entry per CDR3 protein. The sample shows roughly 93,000 distinct CDR3 sequences, 14% to 15% of them seen only once. Sequences were obtained from whole blood. The clonotype originates from an adult who was a healthcare worker with PCR-confirmed SARS-CoV-2 infection or an uninfected control (not recorded which). The chain combines TRBV5-6 with TRBJ1-2, with D perhaps TRBD1 (6 bases). CDR3 in amino acids: CASSAGQNFYGYTF. CDR3 DNA: TGTGCCAGCAGCGCGGGACAAAACTTCTATGGCTACACCTTC.